The 5 T cell receptor beta chains listed next were all sequenced from one sample in a study of CD8 T cells in Susac syndrome. Random hexamers primed reverse transcription of about 0.45 to 1 ug RNA. TCRdb re-analysed the immunoSEQ multiplex PCR reads in MiXCR, keeping a single row per CDR3 protein. Of 70,000 or so distinct CDR3 sequences detected, approximately 94% appear once; the ten largest clones hold 0.5% to 0.7%. The sample was CD8+ T cells from PBMCs. These receptors were taken from a human donor with multiple sclerosis.

The rearrangement links TRBV15 to TRBJ2-3, with 7 bases aligning to TRBD2. Per germline, CDR1 LNHNV and CDR2 YYDKDF (reference sequence). The CDR3 spans 15 residues. Unmatched junction bases numbered 4, after V lost 4 bases and J lost 0 bases. CDR3 DNA sequence: TGTGCCACCAGCATCGGACTAGAAAGCACAGATACGCAGTATTTT. Translating gives CATSIGLESTDTQYF. The full variable domain, in which reference TRBV15 and TRBJ2-3 provide the parts outside the CDR3, is DAMVIQNPRYQVTQFGKPVTLSCSQTLNHNVMYWYQQKSSQAPKLLFHYYDKDFNNEADTPDNFQSRRPNTSFCFLDIRSPGLGDTAMYLCATSIGLESTDTQYFGPGTRLTVL.

The rearrangement uses TRBV7-2 and TRBJ2-3, with a weak D call TRBD2 (6 bases). In germline, CDR1 is SGHTA, CDR2 FQGNSA. CDR3 length: 15 residues. Trimming shortened V by 5 bases and J by 2 bases, and 14 bases separated the two germline ends. CDR3 protein: CASSSWDLNTDTQYF. In DNA form, the CDR3 reads TGTGCCAGCAGCAGTTGGGACTTGAACACAGATACGCAGTATTTT. Looking up the rest from reference TRBV7-2 and TRBJ2-3 gives the full variable domain: GAGVSQSPSNKVTEKGKDVELRCDPISGHTALYWYRQSLGQGLEFLIYFQGNSAPDKSGLPSDRFSAERTGGSVSTLTIQRTQQEDSAVYLCASSSWDLNTDTQYFGPGTRLTVL.

The chain recombines TRBV20-1 with TRBJ2-3, with D possibly TRBD2 on 5 matching bases. Trimming took 2 bases from V and 1 from J, leaving 16 bases between them. Germline CDR1 reads DFQATT; CDR2 reads SNEGSKA (reference sequence). The CDR3 totals 16 residues. The CDR3 nucleotides read TGCAGTGCTAGAAGACTTAGCGTCGGAGGCACAGATACGCAGTATTTT. This codes for CSARRLSVGGTDTQYF.

The V call is TRBV5-1, the J call TRBJ2-7; perhaps D is TRBD1 or TRBD2 (5 bases each). The germline V gene has CDR1 SGHRS and CDR2 YFSETQ. The CDR3 has 15 amino acids. V lost 0 bases and J lost 5, with 15 bases in between. Here the CDR3 reads CASSLAGGDVNEQYF. DNA for the CDR3: TGCGCCAGCAGCTTGGCTGGGGGTGACGTGAACGAGCAGTACTTC. Variable domain in full (rest from reference TRBV5-1 and TRBJ2-7): KAGVTQTPRYLIKTRGQQVTLSCSPISGHRSVSWYQQTPGQGLQFLFEYFSETQRNKGNFPGRFSGRQFSNSRSEMNVSTLELGDSALYLCASSLAGGDVNEQYFGPGTRLTVT.

The CDR3 DNA follows: TGTGCCAGCAGCTTACTACGGCAGGTTTTCGCTGAAGCTTTCTTT. It is translated as CASSLLRQVFAEAFF. This rearrangement joins TRBV7-8 to TRBJ1-1; unclear D gene. V lost 2 bases and J lost 6, with 16 bases in between. Per the germline V gene, CDR1 is SGHVS and CDR2 is FQNEAQ. The CDR3 covers 15 residues.